The clone carrying this TCR beta chain was picked up many times. The CDR3 extends over 16 amino acids. V lost 2 bases and J lost 3; bases outside the gene matches: 6. The germline V gene encodes CDR1 MNHEY and CDR2 SVGAGI. The record originates from a study of neurological immune-mediated disorders. TCRdb reprocessed the 5' RACE reads with MiXCR, giving one entry per CDR3 protein. Of approximately 90,000 distinct CDR3 sequences detected, roughly 3.5% appear once; the ten largest clones hold around 6%. The V gene is TRBV6-5, the J gene TRBJ2-7, with 11 nucleotides matching TRBD2. This clonotype was sampled from a woman in her late teens or twenties with multiple sclerosis. Sequencing input: PBMCs. CDR3 residues: CASSYGTSGGIYEQYF. DNA of the CDR3: TGTGCCAGCAGTTACGGAACTAGCGGGGGAATCTACGAGCAGTACTTC.